This T cell receptor (beta chain) is from a study of T cell changes during pregnancy in multiple sclerosis. Germline CDR1 SEHNR, CDR2 FQNEAQ (reference sequence). The CDR3 length is 17 residues. V was pared by 5 bases and J by 7 bases, with 19 bases of the junction left unmatched. Measured with immunoSEQ multiplex PCR; TCRdb has only the in-frame clones, and not every one. The sample has more than 90,000 clones, approximately 92% seen once. The clonotype comes from a female donor with multiple sclerosis, enrolled in a pregnancy study. The chain links TRBV7-9 to TRBJ1-2; 7 nucleotides match TRBD1. Sequenced material: peripheral blood, taken in the second trimester of pregnancy. The CDR3 spells CASSPDRGQPRMVGYTF. In DNA, the CDR3 is TGTGCCAGCAGCCCCGATAGGGGACAGCCGAGGATGGTTGGCTACACCTTC.